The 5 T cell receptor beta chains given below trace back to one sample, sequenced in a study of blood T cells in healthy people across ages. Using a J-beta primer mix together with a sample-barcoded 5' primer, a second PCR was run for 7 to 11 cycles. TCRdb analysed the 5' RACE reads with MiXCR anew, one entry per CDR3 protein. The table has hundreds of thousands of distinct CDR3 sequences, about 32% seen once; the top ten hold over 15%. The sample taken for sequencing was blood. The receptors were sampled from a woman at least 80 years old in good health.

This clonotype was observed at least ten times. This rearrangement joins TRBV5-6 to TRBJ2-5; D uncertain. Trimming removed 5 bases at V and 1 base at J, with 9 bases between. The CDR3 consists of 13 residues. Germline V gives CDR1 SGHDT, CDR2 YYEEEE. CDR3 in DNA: TGTGCCAGCAGTGTTAGAATCCAAGAGACCCAGTACTTC. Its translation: CASSVRIQETQYF.

The CDR3 sequence: CAISEQGGDDYTF. Here the CDR3 DNA reads TGTGCCATCAGTGAACAGGGGGGCGATGACTACACCTTC. V usage is TRBV10-3 and J usage is TRBJ1-2; 8 bases are a match to TRBD1. The CDR3 length is 13 residues. CDR1 and CDR2 from the germline V gene are ENHRY and SYGVKD. V trimming: 3 bases; J trimming: 10 bases; junction bases outside the gene matches: 7.

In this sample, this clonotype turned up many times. CDR3 DNA sequence: TGTGCCAGCAGTCTCTCCGGGACAGGGGGCCATGAGCAGTTCTTC. Amino acid sequence: CASSLSGTGGHEQFF. The chain joins TRBV7-8 to TRBJ2-1; 12 nucleotides match TRBD1. The CDR3 length is 15 residues. V gave up 6 bases and J gave up 8 bases; unmatched junction bases: 8. The germline V gene encodes CDR1 SGHVS and CDR2 FQNEAQ. The whole variable domain, remainder taken from reference TRBV7-8 and TRBJ2-1, is GAGVSQSPRYKVAKRGQDVALRCDPISGHVSLFWYQQALGQGPEFLTYFQNEAQLDKSGLPSDRFFAERPEGSVSTLKIQRTQQEDSAVYLCASSLSGTGGHEQFFGPGTRLTVL.

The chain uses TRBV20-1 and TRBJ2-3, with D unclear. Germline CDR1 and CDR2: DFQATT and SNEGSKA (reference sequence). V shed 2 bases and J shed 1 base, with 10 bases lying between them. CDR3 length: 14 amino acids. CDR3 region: CSARPPTGTDTQYF. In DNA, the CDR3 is TGCAGTGCTAGACCACCGACCGGCACAGATACGCAGTATTTT.

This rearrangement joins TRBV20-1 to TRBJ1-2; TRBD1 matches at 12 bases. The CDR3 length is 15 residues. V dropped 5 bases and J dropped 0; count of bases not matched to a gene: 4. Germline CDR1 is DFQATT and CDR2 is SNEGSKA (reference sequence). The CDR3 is CSAWDRGPSNYGYTF. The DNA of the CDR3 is TGCAGTGCTTGGGACAGGGGGCCCTCTAACTATGGCTACACCTTC.